The clone carrying this TCR beta chain was seen more than once but under ten times. No antigen is known for it. A single base is all that separates this from a far larger clone, so a read error is likely. Other DNA variants within this sample encode the same CDR3. The replicate PCRs on unsorted PBMC were given about 300 ng DNA, which is 25,000 to 30,000 T cell genomes. The data were produced by immunoSEQ multiplex PCR, yet TCRdb's version contains in-frame clones alone and is incomplete. The sample yields about 500,000 clones, approximately 80% seen once. The sample originates from a study of shared clonotypes between healthy human individuals. Study results and limitations: The authors expected sequencing depth to affect clonotype sharing among donors. Sampling involved blood alone; tissue repertoires likely differ. Genetic and exposure-history diversity was limited by the few donors.

The receptor comes from a middle-aged woman in good health. Some clones in this sample may be carry-over from other donors' samples. Sequenced material: PBMCs.

CDR3 nucleotides: TGTGCCAGCAGTTTAAGCAGGGACACTGAGGCTTTCTTT. Translated: CASSLSRDTEAFF. The V and J genes are TRBV27 and TRBJ1-1, with TRBD1 as a possible D gene (6 bases). The CDR3 covers 13 residues. CDR1 is MNHEY and CDR2 is SMNVEV in the germline V gene (reference sequence).